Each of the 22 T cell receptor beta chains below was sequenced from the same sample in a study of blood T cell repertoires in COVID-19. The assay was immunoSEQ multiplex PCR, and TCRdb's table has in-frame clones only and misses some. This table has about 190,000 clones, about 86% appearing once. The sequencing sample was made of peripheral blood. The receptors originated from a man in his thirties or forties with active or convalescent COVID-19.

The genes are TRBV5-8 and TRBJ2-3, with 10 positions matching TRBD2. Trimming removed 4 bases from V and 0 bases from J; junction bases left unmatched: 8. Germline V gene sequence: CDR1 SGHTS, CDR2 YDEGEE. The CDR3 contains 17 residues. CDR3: CASSLRPSGGSTDTQYF. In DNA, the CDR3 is TGTGCCAGCAGCCTCCGCCCTAGCGGGGGAAGCACAGATACGCAGTATTTT.

Here the CDR3 DNA reads TGTGCCTGGAGTGTAGGGCAGGGGGTAAAAGCTTTCTTT. Translating gives CAWSVGQGVKAFF. The chain carries TRBV30 and TRBJ1-1; 7 bases map to TRBD1. V lost 0 bases to trimming and J lost 9 bases; unmatched junction nucleotides: 7. Germline V gives CDR1 GTSNPN, CDR2 SVGIG (reference sequence). The CDR3 contains 13 residues.

The CDR3 nucleotides are TGCAGCCTGAGGTCCAGTACTAACTATGGCTACACCTTC. Amino acids: CSLRSSTNYGYTF. The gene calls are TRBV29-1 and TRBJ1-2; D is unclear. Germline V gene sequence: CDR1 SQVTM, CDR2 ANQGSEA. The V gene lost 8 bases and the J gene lost 0 bases, with 13 bases spanning the gap. This CDR3 has 13 amino acids.

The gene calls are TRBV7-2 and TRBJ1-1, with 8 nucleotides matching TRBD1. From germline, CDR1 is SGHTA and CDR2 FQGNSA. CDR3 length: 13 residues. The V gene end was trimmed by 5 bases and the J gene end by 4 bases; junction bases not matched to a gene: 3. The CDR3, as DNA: TGTGCCAGCAGCCCCGGACAGGGCACTGAAGCTTTCTTT. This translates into CASSPGQGTEAFF.

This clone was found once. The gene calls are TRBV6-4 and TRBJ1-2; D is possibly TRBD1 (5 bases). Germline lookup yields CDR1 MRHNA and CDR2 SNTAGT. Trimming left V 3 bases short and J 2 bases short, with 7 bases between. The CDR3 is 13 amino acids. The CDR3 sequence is CASSEGQNYGYTF. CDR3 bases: TGTGCCAGCAGTGAGGGGCAGAACTATGGCTACACCTTC.

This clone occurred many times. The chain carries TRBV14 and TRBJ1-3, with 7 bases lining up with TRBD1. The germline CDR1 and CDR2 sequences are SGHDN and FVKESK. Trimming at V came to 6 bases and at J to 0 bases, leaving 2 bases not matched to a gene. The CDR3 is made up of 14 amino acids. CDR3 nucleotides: TGTGCCAGCAGTCGGGACAGCTCTGGAAACACCATATATTTT. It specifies CASSRDSSGNTIYF.

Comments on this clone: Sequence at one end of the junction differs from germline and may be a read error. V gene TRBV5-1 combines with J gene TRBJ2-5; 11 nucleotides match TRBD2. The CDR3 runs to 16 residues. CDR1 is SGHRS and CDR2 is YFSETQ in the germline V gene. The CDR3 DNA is TGCGCCAGCAGTTTGGCCGGGACTAGCGGACAAGAGACCCAGTACTTC. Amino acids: CASSLAGTSGQETQYF. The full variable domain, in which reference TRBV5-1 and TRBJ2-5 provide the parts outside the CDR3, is KAGVTQTPRYLIKTRGQQVTLSCSPISGHRSVSWYQQTPGQGLQFLFEYFSETQRNKGNFPGRFSGRQFSNSRSEMNVSTLELGDSALYLCASSLAGTSGQETQYFGPGTRLLVL.

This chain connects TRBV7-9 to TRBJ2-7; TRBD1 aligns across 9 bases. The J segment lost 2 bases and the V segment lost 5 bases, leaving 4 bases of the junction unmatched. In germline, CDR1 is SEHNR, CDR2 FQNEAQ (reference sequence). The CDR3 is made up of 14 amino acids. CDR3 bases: TGTGCCAGCAGCACGGGACAGGGCGCCTACGAGCAGTACTTC. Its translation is CASSTGQGAYEQYF.

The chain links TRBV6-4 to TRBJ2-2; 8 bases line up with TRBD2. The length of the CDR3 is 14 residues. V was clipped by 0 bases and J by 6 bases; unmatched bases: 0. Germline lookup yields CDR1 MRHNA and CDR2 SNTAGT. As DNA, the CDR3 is TGTGCCAGCAGTGACTCGACTAGCGCCGGGGAGCTGTTTTTT. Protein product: CASSDSTSAGELFF.

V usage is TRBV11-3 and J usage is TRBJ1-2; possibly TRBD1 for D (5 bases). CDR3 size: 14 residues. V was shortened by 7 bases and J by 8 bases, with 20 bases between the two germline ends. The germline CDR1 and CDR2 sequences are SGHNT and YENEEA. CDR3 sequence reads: CASTTTGSGRGYTF. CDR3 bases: TGTGCCAGCACCACCACAGGCTCAGGCAGGGGCTACACCTTC. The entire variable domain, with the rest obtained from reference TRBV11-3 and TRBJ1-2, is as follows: EAGVVQSPRYKIIEKKQPVAFWCNPISGHNTLYWYLQNLGQGPELLIRYENEEAVDDSQLPKDRFSAERLKGVDSTLKIQPAELGDSAVYLCASTTTGSGRGYTFGSGTRLTVV.

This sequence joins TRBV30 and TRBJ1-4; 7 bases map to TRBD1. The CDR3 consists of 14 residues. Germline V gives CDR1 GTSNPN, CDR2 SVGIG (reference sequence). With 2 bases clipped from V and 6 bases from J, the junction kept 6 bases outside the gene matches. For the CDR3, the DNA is TGTGCCTGGAGTTCGCAGGGGGGTTATGAAAAACTGTTTTTT. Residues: CAWSSQGGYEKLFF.

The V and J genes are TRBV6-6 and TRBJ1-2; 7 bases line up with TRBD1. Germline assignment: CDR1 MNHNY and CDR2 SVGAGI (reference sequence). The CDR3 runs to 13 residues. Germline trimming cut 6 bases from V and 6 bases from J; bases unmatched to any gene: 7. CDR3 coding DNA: TGTGCCAGCAGCCGTACAGGGGTCCATGGCTACACCTTC. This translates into CASSRTGVHGYTF.

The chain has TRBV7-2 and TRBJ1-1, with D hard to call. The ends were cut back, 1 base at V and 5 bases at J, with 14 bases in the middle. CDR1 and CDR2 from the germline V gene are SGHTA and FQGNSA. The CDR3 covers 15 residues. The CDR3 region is CASSLESTSLTEAFF. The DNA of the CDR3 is TGTGCCAGCAGCTTAGAATCCACTTCGTTAACTGAAGCTTTCTTT.

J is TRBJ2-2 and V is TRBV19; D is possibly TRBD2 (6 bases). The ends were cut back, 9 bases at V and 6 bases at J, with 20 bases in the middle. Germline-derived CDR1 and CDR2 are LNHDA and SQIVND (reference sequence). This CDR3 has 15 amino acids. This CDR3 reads CASAKRAVGSGELFF. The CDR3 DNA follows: TGTGCCAGCGCCAAGCGGGCAGTTGGGTCCGGGGAGCTGTTTTTT.

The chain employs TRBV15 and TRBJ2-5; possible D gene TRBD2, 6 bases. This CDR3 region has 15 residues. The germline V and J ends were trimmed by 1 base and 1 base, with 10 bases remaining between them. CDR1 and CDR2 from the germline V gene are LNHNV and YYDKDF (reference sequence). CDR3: CATSRARGTQETQYF. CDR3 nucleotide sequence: TGTGCCACCAGCAGAGCACGCGGGACCCAAGAGACCCAGTACTTC.

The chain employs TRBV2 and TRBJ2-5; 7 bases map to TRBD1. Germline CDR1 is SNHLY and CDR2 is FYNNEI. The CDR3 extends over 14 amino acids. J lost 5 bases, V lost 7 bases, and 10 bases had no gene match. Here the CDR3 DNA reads TGTGCCAGCAATGGGGACACAGGGGTCGAGACCCAGTACTTC. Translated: CASNGDTGVETQYF. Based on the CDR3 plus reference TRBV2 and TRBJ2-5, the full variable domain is EPEVTQTPSHQVTQMGQEVILRCVPISNHLYFYWYRQILGQKVEFLVSFYNNEISEKSEIFDDQFSVERPDGSNFTLKIRSTKLEDSAMYFCASNGDTGVETQYFGPGTRLLVL.

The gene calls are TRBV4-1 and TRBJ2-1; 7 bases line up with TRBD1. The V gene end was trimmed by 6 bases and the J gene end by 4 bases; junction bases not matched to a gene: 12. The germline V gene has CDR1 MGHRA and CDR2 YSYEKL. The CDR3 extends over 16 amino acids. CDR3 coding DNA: TGCGCCAGCAGGGTCGATCCCGGGACAGCTTACAATGAGCAGTTCTTC. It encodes CASRVDPGTAYNEQFF.

The CDR3 sequence: CASSIVGSGSYEQYF. Written as DNA, the CDR3 is TGTGCCAGTAGTATCGTTGGTAGCGGGAGTTACGAGCAGTACTTC. The rearrangement links TRBV19 to TRBJ2-7, with 9 bases matching TRBD2. CDR1 and CDR2 (germline): LNHDA, SQIVND (reference sequence). The CDR3 covers 15 residues. J gave up 4 bases and V 3 bases, and 7 bases lay outside the gene matches.

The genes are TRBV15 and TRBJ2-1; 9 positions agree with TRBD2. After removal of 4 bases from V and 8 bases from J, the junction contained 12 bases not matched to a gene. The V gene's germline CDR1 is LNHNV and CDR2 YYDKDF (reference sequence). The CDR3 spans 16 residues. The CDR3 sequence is CATSILLGLAGHEQFF. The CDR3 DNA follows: TGTGCCACCAGCATCTTGTTAGGGCTAGCGGGGCATGAGCAGTTCTTC.

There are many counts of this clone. The CDR3 DNA is TGTGCCAGCAGTTACCAAGAAGCGGAGTATTTT. Its translation: CASSYQEAEYF. This rearrangement joins TRBV6-2 or TRBV6-3 to TRBJ2-3; the D gene is possibly TRBD2 (5 bases). CDR3 size: 11 residues. V was pared by 2 bases and J by 13 bases, with 10 bases between. Germline loops: CDR1 MNHEY, CDR2 SVGEGT.

CDR3 loop: CSVERWTNYNEQFF. The CDR3 coding sequence is TGCAGCGTTGAACGGTGGACTAACTACAATGAGCAGTTCTTC. The rearrangement uses TRBV29-1 and TRBJ2-1; maybe TRBD2 (6 bases). The CDR3 consists of 14 residues. Germline V gene lookup returns CDR1 SQVTM and CDR2 ANQGSEA. V lost 2 bases, J lost 3 bases, and 11 bases lay in between.

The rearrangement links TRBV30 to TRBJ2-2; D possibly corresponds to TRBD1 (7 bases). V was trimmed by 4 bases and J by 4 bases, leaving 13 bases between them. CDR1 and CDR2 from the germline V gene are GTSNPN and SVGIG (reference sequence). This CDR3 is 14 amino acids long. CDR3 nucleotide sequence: TGTGCCTGGAACCCAGGGGGGCCCACCGGGGAGCTGTTTTTT. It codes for CAWNPGGPTGELFF.